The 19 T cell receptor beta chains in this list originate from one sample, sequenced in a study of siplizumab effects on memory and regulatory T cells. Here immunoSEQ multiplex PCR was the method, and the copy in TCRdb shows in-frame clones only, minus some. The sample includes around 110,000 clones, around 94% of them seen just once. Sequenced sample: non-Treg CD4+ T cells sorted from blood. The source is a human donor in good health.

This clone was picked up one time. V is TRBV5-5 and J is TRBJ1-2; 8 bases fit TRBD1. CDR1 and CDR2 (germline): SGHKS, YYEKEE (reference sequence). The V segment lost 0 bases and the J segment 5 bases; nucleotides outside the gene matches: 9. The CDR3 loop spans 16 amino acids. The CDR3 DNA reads TGTGCCAGCAGCTTGGCCGGGACAGGCACCCTATATGGCTACACCTTC. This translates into CASSLAGTGTLYGYTF.

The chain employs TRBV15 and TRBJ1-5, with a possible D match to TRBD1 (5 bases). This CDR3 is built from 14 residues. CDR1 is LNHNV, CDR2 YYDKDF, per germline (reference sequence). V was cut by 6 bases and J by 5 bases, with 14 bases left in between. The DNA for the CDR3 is TGTGCCACCAGTAGCCGGGACTCAGATCAGCCCCAGCATTTT. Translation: CATSSRDSDQPQHF.

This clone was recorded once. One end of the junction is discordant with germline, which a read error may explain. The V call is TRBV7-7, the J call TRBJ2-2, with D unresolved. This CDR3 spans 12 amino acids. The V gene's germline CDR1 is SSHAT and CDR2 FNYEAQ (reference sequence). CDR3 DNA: TGTGCTAGCAGCTTCGGGCCCGGGGAGCTGTTTTTT. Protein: CASSFGPGELFF.

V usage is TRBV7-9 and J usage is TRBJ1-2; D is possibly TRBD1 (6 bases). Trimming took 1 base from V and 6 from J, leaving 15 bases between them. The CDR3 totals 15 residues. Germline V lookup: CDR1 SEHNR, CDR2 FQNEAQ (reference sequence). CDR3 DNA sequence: TGTGCCAGCAGCTTAGATCCGGGGGCTAGGGATGGCTACACCTTC. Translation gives CASSLDPGARDGYTF.

The CDR3 loop is CASSTLKNSNQPQHF. CDR3 in DNA: TGTGCCAGTAGTACCCTCAAGAATAGCAATCAGCCCCAGCATTTT. This chain connects TRBV19 to TRBJ1-5; D is uncertain. Germline CDR1 LNHDA, CDR2 SQIVND (reference sequence). The CDR3 is 15 residues long. Trimming pared 4 bases from V and 0 bases from J, leaving 10 bases between.

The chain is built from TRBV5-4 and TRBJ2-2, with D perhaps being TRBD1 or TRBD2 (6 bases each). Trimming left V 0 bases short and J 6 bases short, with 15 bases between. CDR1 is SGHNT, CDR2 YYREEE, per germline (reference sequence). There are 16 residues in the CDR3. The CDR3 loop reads CASSLGRGGSAGELFF. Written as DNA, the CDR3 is TGTGCCAGCAGCTTGGGCAGGGGAGGATCCGCCGGGGAGCTGTTTTTT.

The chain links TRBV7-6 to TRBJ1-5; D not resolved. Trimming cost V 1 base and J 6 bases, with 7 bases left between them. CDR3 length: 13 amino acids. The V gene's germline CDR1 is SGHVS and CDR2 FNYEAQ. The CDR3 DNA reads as TGTGCCAGCAGCTTAGATTCGGGTCAGCCCCAGCATTTT. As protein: CASSLDSGQPQHF.

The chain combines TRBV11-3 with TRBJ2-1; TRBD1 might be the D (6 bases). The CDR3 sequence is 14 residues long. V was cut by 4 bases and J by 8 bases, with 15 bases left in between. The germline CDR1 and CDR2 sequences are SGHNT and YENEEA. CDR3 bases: TGTGCCAGCAGCTATCCTACAGGGTCCGATGAGCAGTTCTTC. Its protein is CASSYPTGSDEQFF. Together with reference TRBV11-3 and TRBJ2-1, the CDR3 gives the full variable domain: EAGVVQSPRYKIIEKKQPVAFWCNPISGHNTLYWYLQNLGQGPELLIRYENEEAVDDSQLPKDRFSAERLKGVDSTLKIQPAELGDSAVYLCASSYPTGSDEQFFGPGTRLTVL.

DNA of the CDR3: TGTGCCTCAGCCCTCACAGATACGCAGTATTTT. Translating gives CASALTDTQYF. This sequence joins TRBV10-3 and TRBJ2-3; D unclear. Trimming left V 11 bases short and J 2 bases short, with 8 bases between. CDR3 length: 11 amino acids. Germline V gene sequence: CDR1 ENHRY, CDR2 SYGVKD.

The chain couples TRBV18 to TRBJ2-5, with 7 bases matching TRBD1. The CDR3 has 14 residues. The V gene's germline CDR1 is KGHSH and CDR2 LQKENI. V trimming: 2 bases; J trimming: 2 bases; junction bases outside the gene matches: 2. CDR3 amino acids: CASSPGDSQETQYF. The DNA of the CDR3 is TGTGCCAGCTCACCAGGGGACAGTCAAGAGACCCAGTACTTC. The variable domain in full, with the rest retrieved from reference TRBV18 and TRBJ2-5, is NAGVMQNPRHLVRRRGQEARLRCSPMKGHSHVYWYRQLPEEGLKFMVYLQKENIIDESGMPKERFSAEFPKEGPSILRIQQVVRGDSAAYFCASSPGDSQETQYFGPGTRLLVL.

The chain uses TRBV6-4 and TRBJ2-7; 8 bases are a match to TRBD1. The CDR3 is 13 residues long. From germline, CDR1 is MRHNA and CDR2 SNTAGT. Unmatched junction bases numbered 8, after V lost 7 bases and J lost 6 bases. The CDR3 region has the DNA TGTGCCAGCAAGCCGCAGGGGGCCGTCGAGCAGTACTTC. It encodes CASKPQGAVEQYF.

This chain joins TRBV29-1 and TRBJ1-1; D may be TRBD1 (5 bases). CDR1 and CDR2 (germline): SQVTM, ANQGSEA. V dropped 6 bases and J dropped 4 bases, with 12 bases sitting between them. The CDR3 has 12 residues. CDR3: CSVDQGGTEAFF. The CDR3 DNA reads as TGCAGCGTGGACCAGGGAGGCACTGAAGCTTTCTTT.

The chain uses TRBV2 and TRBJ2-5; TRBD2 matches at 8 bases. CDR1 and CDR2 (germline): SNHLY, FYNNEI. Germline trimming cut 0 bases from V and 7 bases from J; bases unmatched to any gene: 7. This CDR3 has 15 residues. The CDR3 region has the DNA TGTGCCAGCAGTGAAGCGCCAGCTACTAGCGGGACCCAGTACTTC. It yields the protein CASSEAPATSGTQYF.

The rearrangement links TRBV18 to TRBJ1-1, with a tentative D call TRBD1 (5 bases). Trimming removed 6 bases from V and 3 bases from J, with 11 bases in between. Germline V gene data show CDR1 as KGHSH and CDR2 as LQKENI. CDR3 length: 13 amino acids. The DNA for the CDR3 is TGTGCCAGCTCCGGGGGGGAGGACACTGAAGCTTTCTTT. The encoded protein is CASSGGEDTEAFF.

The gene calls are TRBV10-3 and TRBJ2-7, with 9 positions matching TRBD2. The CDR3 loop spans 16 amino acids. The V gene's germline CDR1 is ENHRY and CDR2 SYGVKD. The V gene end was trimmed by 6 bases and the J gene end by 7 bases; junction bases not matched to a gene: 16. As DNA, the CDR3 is TGTGCCATCAGCGCTATGGAGTTAGCGGGAGTCGTGGAGCAGTACTTC. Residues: CAISAMELAGVVEQYF.

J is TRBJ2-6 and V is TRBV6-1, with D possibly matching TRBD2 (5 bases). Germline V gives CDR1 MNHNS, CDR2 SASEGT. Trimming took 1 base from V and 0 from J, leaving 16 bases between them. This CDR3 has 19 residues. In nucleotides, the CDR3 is TGTGCCAGCAGTGAAGATCCTGCCGGACTCATCTCTGGGGCCAACGTCCTGACTTTC. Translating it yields CASSEDPAGLISGANVLTF.

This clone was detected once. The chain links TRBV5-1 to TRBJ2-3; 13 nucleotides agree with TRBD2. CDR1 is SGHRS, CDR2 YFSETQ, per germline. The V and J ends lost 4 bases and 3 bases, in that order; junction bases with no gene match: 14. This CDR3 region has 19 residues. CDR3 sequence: CASSQYGTSGTTFTDTQYF. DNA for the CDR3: TGCGCCAGCAGCCAGTACGGGACTAGCGGGACTACGTTTACAGATACGCAGTATTTT. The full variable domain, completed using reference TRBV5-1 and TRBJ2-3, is KAGVTQTPRYLIKTRGQQVTLSCSPISGHRSVSWYQQTPGQGLQFLFEYFSETQRNKGNFPGRFSGRQFSNSRSEMNVSTLELGDSALYLCASSQYGTSGTTFTDTQYFGPGTRLTVL.

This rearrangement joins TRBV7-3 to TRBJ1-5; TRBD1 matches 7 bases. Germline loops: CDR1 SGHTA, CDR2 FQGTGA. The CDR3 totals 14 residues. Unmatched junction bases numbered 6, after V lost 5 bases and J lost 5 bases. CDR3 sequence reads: CASSPTGIDQPQHF. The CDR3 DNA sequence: TGTGCCAGCAGCCCGACAGGGATTGATCAGCCCCAGCATTTT.

CDR3 nucleotide sequence: TGTGCCAGCAGGTCTGCGGGAGATACGCAGTATTTT. It codes for CASRSAGDTQYF. V and J are TRBV27 and TRBJ2-3; TRBD2 might be the D (5 bases). The germline V gene encodes CDR1 MNHEY and CDR2 SMNVEV (reference sequence). CDR3 length: 12 residues. V dropped 6 bases and J dropped 5 bases, with 9 bases sitting between them.